The entry that follows covers one T cell receptor beta chain sequence. Its antigen is as yet unknown. The sample originates from a study of OX40 agonist ivuxolimab in advanced cancers. Notes on the study in general: CD8+ T cells were the subset that, on average, had more expanded clones than CD4+. Low clonal expansion, among the lowest seen, marked partial responders at 0.1-3.0 mg/kg.

Germline V gene data show CDR1 as LNHDA and CDR2 as SQIVND (reference sequence). J lost 4 bases, V lost 6 bases, and 2 bases had no gene match. The CDR3 has 13 amino acids. Some clones are missing from TCRdb's copy, which holds only in-frame ones; the method was immunoSEQ multiplex PCR. The table lists approximately 67,000 clones, around 84% of them singletons. The chain recombines TRBV19 with TRBJ1-2; 10 positions agree with TRBD1. The sequence was obtained from an adult with an advanced solid tumor such as melanoma, head and neck, liver or kidney cancer. This sample comprised CD4+ or CD8+ T cells sorted from blood, obtained in a trial of the OX40 agonist ivuxolimab. The CDR3 here is CASSGQGGYGYTF. The DNA of the CDR3 is TGTGCCAGTAGCGGACAGGGGGGCTATGGCTACACCTTC.